The next 30 T cell receptor beta chains were all read from a single sample in a study of low-dose radiotherapy and immunotherapy resistance in tumors. Covering alpha and beta chains, TRAV- and TRBV-specific primers were used for the first-strand cDNA. For amplifying TCRs, the PCR ran for around 20 cycles with Phusion, which was used together with a constant-region primer and the adapter on the V primers. One entry per CDR3 protein, called by TCRdb with MiXCR from the reads. The sample yields some 13,000 distinct CDR3 sequences, about 70% seen once. The receptors here all came from a human donor with advanced metastatic prostate, ovarian, gallbladder or colorectal cancer (not recorded which). This table probably holds off-target reads from a library built for another chain.

The chain is built from TRBV4-2 and TRBJ1-4; D not certain. From germline, CDR1 is LGHNA and CDR2 YNFKEQ. The CDR3 has 13 residues. Trimming removed 3 bases from V and 8 bases from J, with 10 bases in between. In nucleotides, the CDR3 is TGTGCCAGCAGCCATGGACCGAAGGAAAAACTGTTTTTT. It translates to CASSHGPKEKLFF.

The V gene is TRBV6-2 or TRBV6-3, the J gene TRBJ2-3; TRBD2 aligns across 8 bases. Germline CDR1 and CDR2: MNHEY and SVGEGT. V lost 10 bases, J lost 1 base, and 10 bases stayed unmatched. This CDR3 spans 15 amino acids. CDR3 sequence (DNA): TGTGCCACCGGCGCCCTGACTAGCGGCACAGATACGCAGTATTTT. This translates into CATGALTSGTDTQYF.

The V and J genes are TRBV19 and TRBJ2-2; 7 bases fit TRBD2. The germline CDR1 and CDR2 sequences are LNHDA and SQIVND (reference sequence). The CDR3 runs to 17 residues. The V gene end was trimmed by 5 bases and the J gene end by 1 base; junction bases not matched to a gene: 10. CDR3 sequence: CASSPWGGSGNTGELFF. Here the CDR3 DNA reads TGTGCCAGTAGTCCCTGGGGGGGGAGCGGGAACACCGGGGAGCTGTTTTTT.

V gene TRBV12-3 or TRBV12-4 combines with J gene TRBJ1-2; no reliable D call. V lost 1 base and J 4 bases, leaving 10 bases between the germline ends. The CDR3 runs 14 residues. The CDR3 DNA follows: TGTGCCAGCAGTTTAGGGCGCGGAAGCTATGGCTACACCTTC. It codes for CASSLGRGSYGYTF.

The V and J genes are TRBV11-2 and TRBJ1-2; possibly TRBD1 for D (5 bases). Germline V CDR1 and CDR2: SGHAT, FQNNGV. V was trimmed by 3 bases and J by 4 bases, leaving 12 bases between them. The CDR3 spans 14 residues. The CDR3 spells CASSFGPGRYGYTF. CDR3 nucleotides: TGTGCCAGCAGCTTTGGGCCAGGGCGCTATGGCTACACCTTC.

This chain links TRBV12-3 or TRBV12-4 with TRBJ1-3; 7 nucleotides match TRBD1. The CDR3 is 13 residues long. With V trimmed by 4 bases and J by 4 bases, 1 base remained unmatched. The chain's CDR3 is CASSSTGGNTIYF. CDR3 DNA sequence: TGTGCCAGCAGTTCGACAGGGGGAAACACCATATATTTT.

J is TRBJ1-5 and V is TRBV6-2 or TRBV6-3; maybe TRBD1 (6 bases). The ends were cut back, 7 bases at V and 0 bases at J, with 22 bases in the middle. The CDR3 is made up of 18 amino acids. CDR1 MNHEY and CDR2 SVGEGT come from the germline V gene. For the CDR3, the DNA is TGTGCCAGCATTCCCCCGGGACTGAGGGGGTATAGCAATCAGCCCCAGCATTTT. Protein sequence: CASIPPGLRGYSNQPQHF.

The rearrangement uses TRBV5-4 and TRBJ2-7; 8 nucleotides agree with TRBD1. CDR1 and CDR2 from the germline V gene are SGHNT and YYREEE (reference sequence). Trimming cost V 1 base and J 3 bases; bases outside gene matches: 6. The CDR3 totals 15 residues. The CDR3 DNA reads TGTGCCAGCAGCTTGTCCCAGGGGGCGGGCTACGAGCAGTACTTC. It yields the protein CASSLSQGAGYEQYF.

The J gene is TRBJ1-1, the V gene TRBV6-2 or TRBV6-3; D is uncertain. The CDR3 is 15 amino acids. Germline V gene lookup returns CDR1 MNHEY and CDR2 SVGEGT. V was pared by 6 bases and J by 3 bases, with 17 bases between. In nucleotides, the CDR3 is TGTGCCAGCAGCAGGTCTGGAAACCCGGACACTGAAGCTTTCTTT. The encoded protein is CASSRSGNPDTEAFF.

The V and J genes are TRBV19 and TRBJ2-3, with D possibly matching TRBD2 (6 bases). Trimming removed 5 bases from V and 1 base from J, with 13 bases in between. CDR1 and CDR2 from the germline V gene are LNHDA and SQIVND (reference sequence). There are 15 residues in the CDR3. CDR3 bases: TGTGCCAGTAGTCACCGACTAGGAGGCACAGATACGCAGTATTTT. Its protein is CASSHRLGGTDTQYF.

V is TRBV2 and J is TRBJ1-5; 9 positions match TRBD1. V lost 6 bases, J lost 7 bases, and 13 bases stayed unmatched. The V gene's germline CDR1 is SNHLY and CDR2 FYNNEI. The CDR3 covers 16 residues. CDR3 DNA sequence: TGTGCCAGCAGCCAAATACAGGGACAGGGATTGCAGCCCCAGCATTTT. It specifies CASSQIQGQGLQPQHF.

This chain links TRBV5-1 with TRBJ1-1; no reliable D call. This CDR3 is 16 amino acids long. The V end was cut by 0 bases, the J end by 1 base, with 13 bases between. CDR1 and CDR2 from the germline V gene are SGHRS and YFSETQ. CDR3 in amino acids: CASSLGITGENTEAFF. The CDR3 DNA follows: TGCGCCAGCAGCTTGGGTATTACGGGAGAGAACACTGAAGCTTTCTTT.

This sequence joins TRBV7-9 and TRBJ2-1; 9 bases line up with TRBD1. The germline gives CDR1 SEHNR, CDR2 FQNEAQ (reference sequence). The ends lost 5 bases at V and 3 bases at J; junction bases unmatched: 5. This CDR3 has 15 amino acids. CDR3 nucleotides: TGTGCCAGCAGCCCGCGGGACAGGGACTACAATGAGCAGTTCTTC. It is translated as CASSPRDRDYNEQFF.

The V gene is TRBV4-2, the J gene TRBJ1-2; D ambiguous. The V end was cut by 3 bases, the J end by 6 bases, with 14 bases between. The CDR3 has 14 residues. CDR1 is LGHNA, CDR2 YNFKEQ, per germline. CDR3 bases: TGTGCCAGCAGCCACACATCAGATGGGGATGGCTACACCTTC. Amino acids: CASSHTSDGDGYTF.

This chain connects TRBV5-1 to TRBJ1-2; D remains unclear. The CDR3 spans 14 residues. V lost 1 base, J lost 0 bases, and 7 bases lay in between. CDR1 is SGHRS and CDR2 is YFSETQ in the germline V gene. CDR3 sequence: CASSLWQANYGYTF. CDR3 nucleotide sequence: TGCGCCAGCAGCTTGTGGCAGGCTAACTATGGCTACACCTTC.

The chain joins TRBV20-1 to TRBJ2-3; D remains unclear. CDR1 and CDR2 from the germline V gene are DFQATT and SNEGSKA (reference sequence). This CDR3 comprises 14 residues. With 0 bases removed from V and 4 bases from J, the gap between germline ends came to 11 bases. The CDR3 here is CSARDYDEADTQYF. The CDR3 nucleotides are TGCAGTGCTAGAGATTATGACGAAGCAGATACGCAGTATTTT.

V and J are TRBV5-5 and TRBJ1-1; D not certain. The CDR3 covers 12 residues. Trimming cost V 6 bases and J 0 bases, with 6 bases left between them. The germline gives CDR1 SGHKS, CDR2 YYEKEE (reference sequence). The chain's CDR3 is CASTGMNTEAFF. The CDR3, as DNA: TGTGCCAGCACCGGGATGAACACTGAAGCTTTCTTT.

This clonotype was detected once. The CDR3 DNA reads TGTGCCAGCTCACCACAGGGGAACACCGGGGAGCTGTTTTTT. Protein product: CASSPQGNTGELFF. The chain combines TRBV18 with TRBJ2-2, with D hard to call. Trimming cost V 1 base and J 1 base, with 4 bases left between them. This CDR3 has 14 residues. The germline gives CDR1 KGHSH, CDR2 LQKENI.

CDR3 sequence (DNA): TGTGCCAGCAGTTACTCTTTTGGGGGTTTTAATGAGCAGTTCTTC. Its protein product is CASSYSFGGFNEQFF. This chain links TRBV6-2 or TRBV6-3 with TRBJ2-1; D tentatively fits TRBD1 or TRBD2 (5 bases each). The germline gives CDR1 MNHEY, CDR2 SVGEGT. The CDR3 is 15 residues long. V was shortened by 0 bases and J by 7 bases, with 13 bases between the two germline ends.

The chain combines TRBV12-3 or TRBV12-4 with TRBJ2-5, with D uncertain. Trimming left V 3 bases short and J 2 bases short, with 7 bases between. The CDR3 spans 13 residues. CDR3 nucleotides: TGTGCCAGCAGTTTGGAGCAGCAAGAGACCCAGTACTTC. Translated: CASSLEQQETQYF.

The chain links TRBV3-1 to TRBJ2-3; TRBD2 is a possible D gene (6 bases). The CDR3 runs to 17 residues. V was trimmed by 5 bases and J by 5 bases, leaving 23 bases between them. Germline assignment: CDR1 LGHDT and CDR2 YNNKEL (reference sequence). CDR3 protein: CASSYRLGVAEGDTQYF. CDR3 nucleotides: TGTGCCAGCAGCTACCGGTTGGGGGTAGCGGAGGGAGATACGCAGTATTTT.

This clonotype occurred once. The chain recombines TRBV29-1 with TRBJ2-2, with D unclear. The CDR3 spans 14 residues. V lost 0 bases and J 3 bases, leaving 8 bases between the germline ends. CDR1 and CDR2 (germline): SQVTM, ANQGSEA. The CDR3 nucleotides read TGCAGCGTTGAAGAACCGAGCCACACCGGGGAGCTGTTTTTT. Translated: CSVEEPSHTGELFF.

The chain couples TRBV12-3 or TRBV12-4 to TRBJ1-2; 8 bases line up with TRBD1. With V trimmed by 2 bases and J by 12 bases, 8 bases remained unmatched. The CDR3 contains 13 residues. Written as DNA, the CDR3 is TGTGCCAGCAGTTTAAATTCGGCAGGGGGCCACACCTTC. Translating gives CASSLNSAGGHTF.

This clonotype was counted a few times. The V call is TRBV11-1, the J call TRBJ2-7; D ambiguous. The V gene lost 1 base and the J gene lost 2 bases, with 9 bases spanning the gap. Per the germline V gene, CDR1 is SGHAT and CDR2 is FQDESV (reference sequence). The length of the CDR3 is 14 residues. The CDR3 region is CASSLVERPYEQYF. The CDR3 DNA reads TGTGCCAGCAGCTTAGTTGAGAGACCCTACGAGCAGTACTTC.

This clonotype showed up just once. Here the CDR3 reads CASSLPSGGARDTQYF. The CDR3 DNA reads as TGCGCCAGCAGCCTTCCATCTGGCGGGGCCCGGGATACGCAGTATTTT. The V call is TRBV4-3, the J call TRBJ2-3, with D maybe TRBD2 (6 bases). V lost 4 bases to trimming and J lost 6 bases, with 20 bases between them. This CDR3 is built from 16 residues. Germline CDR1 is LGHNA and CDR2 is YSLEER.

This chain uses TRBV11-2 with TRBJ2-5; 7 bases are shared with TRBD2. This CDR3 has 13 residues. The germline V gene has CDR1 SGHAT and CDR2 FQNNGV. Trimming cost V 5 bases and J 9 bases; bases outside gene matches: 9. This CDR3 is CASSPGTTTPQYF. DNA of the CDR3: TGTGCCAGCAGCCCTGGGACTACAACTCCCCAGTACTTC.

The J gene is TRBJ1-2, the V gene TRBV5-4; D gene unclear. Trimming left V 4 bases short and J 6 bases short, with 13 bases between. Germline V gene sequence: CDR1 SGHNT, CDR2 YYREEE (reference sequence). CDR3 length: 13 amino acids. The CDR3 nucleotides are TGTGCCAGCAGCCGGCGGGGAAACGATGGCTACACCTTC. This sequence encodes CASSRRGNDGYTF.

The chain employs TRBV4-2 and TRBJ2-1, with D perhaps assigned TRBD1 or TRBD2 (6 bases each). CDR1 and CDR2 (germline): LGHNA, YNFKEQ. Trimming took off 4 bases at V and 7 bases at J, with 20 bases between the two ends. This CDR3 is 16 amino acids long. Here the CDR3 reads CASSPLTGGPRNEQFF. The CDR3 region has the DNA TGTGCCAGCAGCCCCCTGACTGGGGGGCCGAGGAATGAGCAGTTCTTC.

This sequence joins TRBV7-2 and TRBJ2-5, with D tentatively TRBD1 (6 bases). The germline V and J ends were trimmed by 1 base and 4 bases, with 7 bases remaining between them. This CDR3 comprises 13 residues. From germline, CDR1 is SGHTA and CDR2 FQGNSA. This CDR3 reads CASSLEDRETQYF. In nucleotides, the CDR3 is TGTGCCAGCAGCTTAGAGGACAGAGAGACCCAGTACTTC.

This clonotype was seen a single time. This rearrangement joins TRBV5-1 to TRBJ2-3; 7 nucleotides agree with TRBD1. There are 14 residues in the CDR3. V shed 4 bases and J 6 bases; nucleotides not matched to a gene: 8. Germline CDR1 SGHRS, CDR2 YFSETQ. The CDR3 loop is CASSGGQFSDTQYF. For the CDR3, the DNA is TGCGCCAGCAGCGGGGGACAGTTTTCCGATACGCAGTATTTT.